This T cell receptor (beta chain) derives from a study of shared clonotypes between healthy human individuals. CDR1 and CDR2 from the germline V gene are MNHNY and SVGAGI (reference sequence). V was pared by 0 bases and J by 3 bases, with 3 bases between. This CDR3 region has 12 residues. Regarding this clone: It may be a read error: a sequence one base away is much more abundant.

Profiled with immunoSEQ multiplex PCR; TCRdb holds only in-frame clones, not every one. Of hundreds of thousands of clones in the sample, around 81% were seen once. The chain links TRBV6-6 to TRBJ2-7; no clear D gene. What was sequenced was PBMCs. The source is a woman between 40 and 55 years old in good health. Some clones in this sample may be carry-over from other donors' samples. This CDR3 reads CASSYSNYEQYF. In nucleotides, the CDR3 is TGTGCCAGCAGTTACTCGAACTACGAGCAGTACTTC.